This T cell receptor beta chain stems from a study of neoadjuvant nivolumab and ipilimumab in lung cancer. The repertoire was sequenced with immunoSEQ multiplex PCR; TCRdb's copy has only in-frame clones and lacks some. The sample includes 20,000 to 25,000 clones, under 90% seen only once; the top ten take 20% to 25%. General study points: Only two of four nivolumab-treated tumors gained richness and clonality by surgery. Compared with tumor-adjacent uninvolved lung, resected tumors showed greater richness and clonality.

This clone was seen a handful of times. Its antigen is still unknown. Germline CDR1 is LGHNA and CDR2 is YSLEER. The CDR3 is 13 amino acids. Trimming removed 1 base from V and 5 bases from J, with 6 bases in between. This clonotype was obtained from an adult with non-small cell lung cancer. This chain uses TRBV4-3 with TRBJ2-1; possibly TRBD1 for D (5 bases). The sequencing here drew on peripheral blood, taken before neoadjuvant nivolumab, alone or with ipilimumab. In DNA, the CDR3 is TGCGCCAGCAGCCAAGCAGGGAACAATGAGCAGTTCTTC. Protein product: CASSQAGNNEQFF.